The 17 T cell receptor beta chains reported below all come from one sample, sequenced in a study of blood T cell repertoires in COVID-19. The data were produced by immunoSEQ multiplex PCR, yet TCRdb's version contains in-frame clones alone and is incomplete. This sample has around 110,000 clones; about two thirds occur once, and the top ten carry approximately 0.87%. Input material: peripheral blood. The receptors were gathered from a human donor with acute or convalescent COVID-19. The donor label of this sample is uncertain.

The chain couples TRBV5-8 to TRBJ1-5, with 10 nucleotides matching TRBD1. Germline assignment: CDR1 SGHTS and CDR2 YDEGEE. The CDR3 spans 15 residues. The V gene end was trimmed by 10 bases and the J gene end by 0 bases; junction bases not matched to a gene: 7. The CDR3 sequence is CADGTGDYSNQPQHF. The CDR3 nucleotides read TGTGCCGATGGGACAGGGGATTATAGCAATCAGCCCCAGCATTTT.

The CDR3 spells CASSFGFRGGQETQYF. CDR3 bases: TGTGCCAGTAGTTTCGGATTTAGGGGGGGGCAAGAGACCCAGTACTTC. This chain connects TRBV19 to TRBJ2-5, with TRBD2 as a possible D gene (7 bases). Trimming cost V 5 bases and J 2 bases, with 18 bases left between them. The germline V gene encodes CDR1 LNHDA and CDR2 SQIVND (reference sequence). This CDR3 is built from 16 residues.

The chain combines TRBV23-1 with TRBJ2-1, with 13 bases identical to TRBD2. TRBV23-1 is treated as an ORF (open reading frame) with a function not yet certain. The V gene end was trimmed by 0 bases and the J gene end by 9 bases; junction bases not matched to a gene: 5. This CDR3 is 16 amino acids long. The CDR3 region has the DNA TGCGCCAGCAGTCAATCGACTAGCGGGGGGCCGGGTGAGCAGTTCTTC. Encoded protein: CASSQSTSGGPGEQFF.

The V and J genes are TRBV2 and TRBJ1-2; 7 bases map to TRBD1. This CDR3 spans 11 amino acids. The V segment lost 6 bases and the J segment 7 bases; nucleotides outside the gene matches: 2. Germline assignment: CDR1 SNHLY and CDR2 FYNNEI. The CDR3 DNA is TGTGCCAGCAGGAGACAGGGTGGCTACACCTTC. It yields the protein CASRRQGGYTF.

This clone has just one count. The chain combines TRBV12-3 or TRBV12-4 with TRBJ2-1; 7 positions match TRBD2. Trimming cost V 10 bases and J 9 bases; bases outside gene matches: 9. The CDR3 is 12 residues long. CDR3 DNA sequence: TGTGCCACCTCATCCGGGGGGAGTGAGCAGTTCTTC. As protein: CATSSGGSEQFF.

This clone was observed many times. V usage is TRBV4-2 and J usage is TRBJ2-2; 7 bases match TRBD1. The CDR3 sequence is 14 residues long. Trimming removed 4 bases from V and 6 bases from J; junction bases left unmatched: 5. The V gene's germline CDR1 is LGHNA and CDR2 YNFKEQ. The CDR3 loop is CASSPTGVAGELFF. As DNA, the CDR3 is TGTGCCAGCAGCCCAACAGGGGTGGCCGGGGAGCTGTTTTTT.

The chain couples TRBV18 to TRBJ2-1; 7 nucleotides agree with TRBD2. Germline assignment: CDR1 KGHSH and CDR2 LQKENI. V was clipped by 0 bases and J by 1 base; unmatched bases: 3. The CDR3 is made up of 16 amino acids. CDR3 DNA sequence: TGTGCCAGCTCACCACCGCCGGGGGGATCCTACAATGAGCAGTTCTTC. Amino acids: CASSPPPGGSYNEQFF.

The CDR3 spells CASSEETGSGEKLFF. Here the CDR3 DNA reads TGTGCCAGCAGTGAAGAGACAGGGAGTGGAGAAAAACTGTTTTTT. The V call is TRBV6-1, the J call TRBJ1-4, with 7 bases matching TRBD1. The trim removed 1 base at V and 8 bases at J, leaving 7 bases unmatched. The CDR3 runs to 15 residues. CDR1 and CDR2 from the germline V gene are MNHNS and SASEGT.

CDR3 sequence reads: CSVIPQGSTEAFF. CDR3 nucleotides: TGCAGCGTGATCCCTCAGGGGAGCACTGAAGCTTTCTTT. The chain combines TRBV29-1 with TRBJ1-1; D perhaps matches TRBD1 (6 bases). CDR1 is SQVTM, CDR2 ANQGSEA, per germline. V lost 6 bases and J 4 bases, leaving 15 bases between the germline ends. The CDR3 is 13 amino acids.

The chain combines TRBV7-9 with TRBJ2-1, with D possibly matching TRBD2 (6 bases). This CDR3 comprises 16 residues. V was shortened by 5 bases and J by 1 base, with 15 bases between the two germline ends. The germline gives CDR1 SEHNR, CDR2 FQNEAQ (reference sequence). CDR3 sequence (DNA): TGTGCCAGCAGCCCACTCGGGGGAGCTTCCTACAATGAGCAGTTCTTC. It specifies CASSPLGGASYNEQFF.

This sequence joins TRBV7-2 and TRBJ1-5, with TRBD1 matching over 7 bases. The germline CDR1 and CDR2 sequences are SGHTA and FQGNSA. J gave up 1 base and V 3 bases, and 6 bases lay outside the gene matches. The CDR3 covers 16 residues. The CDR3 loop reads CASSLGDRNSNQPQHF. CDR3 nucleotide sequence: TGTGCCAGCAGCTTGGGGGACAGAAACAGCAATCAGCCCCAGCATTTT.

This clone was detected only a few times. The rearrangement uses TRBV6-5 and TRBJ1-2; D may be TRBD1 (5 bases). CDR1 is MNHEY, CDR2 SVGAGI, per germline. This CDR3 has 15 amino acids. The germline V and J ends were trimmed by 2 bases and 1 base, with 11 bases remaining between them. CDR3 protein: CASSYRGKGNYGYTF. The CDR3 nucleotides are TGTGCCAGCAGTTACAGGGGAAAGGGTAACTATGGCTACACCTTC.

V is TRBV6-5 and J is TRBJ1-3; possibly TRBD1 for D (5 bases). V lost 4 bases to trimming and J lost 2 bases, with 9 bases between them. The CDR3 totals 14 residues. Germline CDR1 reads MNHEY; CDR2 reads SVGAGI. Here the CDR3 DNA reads TGTGCCAGCAGTTCCGGGGGGGCTGGAAACACCATATATTTT. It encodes CASSSGGAGNTIYF.

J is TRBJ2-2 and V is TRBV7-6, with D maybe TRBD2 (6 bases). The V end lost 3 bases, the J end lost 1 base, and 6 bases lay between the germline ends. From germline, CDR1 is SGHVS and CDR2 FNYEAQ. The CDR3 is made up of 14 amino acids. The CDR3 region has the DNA TGTGCCAGCAGCTTGGGAGGGAACACCGGGGAGCTGTTTTTT. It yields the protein CASSLGGNTGELFF.

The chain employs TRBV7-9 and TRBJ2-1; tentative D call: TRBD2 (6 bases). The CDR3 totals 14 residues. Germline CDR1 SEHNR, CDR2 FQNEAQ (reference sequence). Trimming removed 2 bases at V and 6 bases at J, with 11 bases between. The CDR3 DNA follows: TGTGCCAGCAGCTTATCGGGACTGGGCAATGAGCAGTTCTTC. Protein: CASSLSGLGNEQFF.

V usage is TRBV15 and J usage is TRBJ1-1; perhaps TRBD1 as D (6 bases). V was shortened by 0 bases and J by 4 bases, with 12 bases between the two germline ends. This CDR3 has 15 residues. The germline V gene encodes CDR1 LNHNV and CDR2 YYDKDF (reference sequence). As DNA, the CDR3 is TGTGCCACCAGCAGAGATGGGGACATCTCCACTGAAGCTTTCTTT. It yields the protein CATSRDGDISTEAFF.

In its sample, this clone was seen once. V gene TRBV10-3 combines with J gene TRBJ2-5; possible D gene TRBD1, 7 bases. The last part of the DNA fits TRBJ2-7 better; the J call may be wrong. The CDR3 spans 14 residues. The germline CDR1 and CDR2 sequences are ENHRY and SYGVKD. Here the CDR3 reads CAISETGEAGEQYF. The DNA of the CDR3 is TGTGCCATCAGTGAGACAGGGGAGGCTGGCGAGCAGTACTTC.